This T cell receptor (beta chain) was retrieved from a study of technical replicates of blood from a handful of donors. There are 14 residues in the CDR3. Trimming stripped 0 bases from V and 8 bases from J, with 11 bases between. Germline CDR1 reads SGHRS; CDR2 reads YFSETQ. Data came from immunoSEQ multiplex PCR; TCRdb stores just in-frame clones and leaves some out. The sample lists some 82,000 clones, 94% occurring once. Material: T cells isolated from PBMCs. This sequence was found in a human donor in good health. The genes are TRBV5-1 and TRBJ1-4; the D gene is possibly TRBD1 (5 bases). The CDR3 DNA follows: TGCGCCAGCAGCTTGGCCGACAGCGGGGAAAAACTGTTTTTT. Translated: CASSLADSGEKLFF.